The rows below give T cell receptor beta chains drawn from one sample of a study of blood T cell repertoires in COVID-19. Libraries were prepared by immunoSEQ multiplex PCR; TCRdb keeps only in-frame clonotypes and omits some of them. The data show around 200,000 clones, over 75% seen once. Sequencing was carried out using peripheral blood. The receptors stem from a man aged 40-49 years with active or convalescent COVID-19. Each CDR3 is given with its conserved first and last residue. The D gene is left open where the match is weak. Clone size, where shown, is once, few, many, or a class for clones that have expanded.

V: TRBV11-2
J: TRBJ2-3
D: NA
size: NA
CDR3: CASSLDAPDTQYF
DNA: TGTGCCAGCAGCTTAGATGCGCCAGATACGCAGTATTTT

V: TRBV7-2
J: TRBJ1-1
D: NA
size: NA
CDR3: CASSSGAGDGAFF
DNA: TGTGCCAGCAGCTCAGGGGCAGGGGACGGGGCTTTCTTT

V: TRBV7-2
J: TRBJ2-1
D: TRBD2
size: NA
CDR3: CASSLAGTSFYNEQFF
DNA: TGTGCCAGCAGCTTAGCGGGGACTAGCTTCTACAATGAGCAGTTCTTC

V: TRBV6-1
J: TRBJ1-4
D: NA
size: NA
CDR3: CASSEAYTTNEKLFF
DNA: TGTGCCAGCAGTGAAGCGTATACAACTAATGAAAAACTGTTTTTT

V: TRBV5-1
J: TRBJ2-2
D: TRBD1
size: NA
CDR3: CASSADRDANTGELFF
DNA: TGCGCCAGCAGCGCCGACAGGGACGCCAACACCGGGGAGCTGTTTTTT

V: TRBV5-1
J: TRBJ2-6
D: NA
size: NA
CDR3: CASSLQGSGANVLTF
DNA: TGCGCCAGCAGCCTGCAGGGATCCGGGGCCAACGTCCTGACTTTC

V: TRBV7-2
J: TRBJ1-2
D: TRBD1
size: NA
CDR3: CASSLAMTGVRGYGYTF
DNA: TGTGCCAGCAGCTTAGCGATGACAGGGGTCCGGGGCTATGGCTACACCTTC

V: TRBV15
J: TRBJ1-3
D: NA
size: NA
CDR3: CATSRGRGRPGNTIYF
DNA: TGTGCCACCAGCAGAGGAAGGGGAAGACCTGGAAACACCATATATTTT

V: TRBV5-1
J: TRBJ1-4
D: TRBD1
size: NA
CDR3: CASSLAGGDEKLFF
DNA: TGCGCCAGCAGCTTGGCAGGGGGCGATGAAAAACTGTTTTTT

V: TRBV11-2
J: TRBJ2-2
D: TRBD2
size: NA
CDR3: CASSFRLAGSKNTGELFF
DNA: TGTGCCAGCAGCTTTCGGCTAGCGGGGAGTAAGAACACCGGGGAGCTGTTTTTT

V: TRBV7-8
J: TRBJ1-5
D: NA
size: NA
CDR3: CASSLVGRGYGNQPQHF
DNA: TGTGCCAGCAGCTTAGTAGGCAGGGGATACGGCAATCAGCCCCAGCATTTT

V: TRBV30
J: TRBJ1-1
D: NA
size: NA
CDR3: CAWSGVGAEAFF
DNA: TGTGCCTGGAGTGGGGTGGGCGCTGAAGCTTTCTTT

V: TRBV5-1
J: TRBJ2-1
D: TRBD1
size: once
CDR3: CASSHRDSLYNEQFF
DNA: TGCGCCAGCAGCCACCGGGACAGCCTTTACAATGAGCAGTTCTTC

V: TRBV10-3
J: TRBJ2-2
D: TRBD2
size: NA
CDR3: CAISEPGLVGNTGELFF
DNA: TGTGCCATCAGTGAGCCAGGACTAGTTGGGAACACCGGGGAGCTGTTTTTT

V: TRBV5-5
J: TRBJ2-1
D: TRBD2
size: NA
CDR3: CASSPGLAGPYEQFF
DNA: TGTGCCAGCAGCCCGGGACTAGCGGGGCCGTATGAGCAGTTCTTC

V: TRBV18
J: TRBJ1-1
D: TRBD1
size: NA
CDR3: CASSPGTGSNTEAFF
DNA: TGTGCCAGCTCACCAGGGACAGGATCGAACACTGAAGCTTTCTTT

V: TRBV5-6
J: TRBJ1-2
D: TRBD1
size: once
CDR3: CASLQGEANYGYTF
DNA: TGTGCCAGTTTACAGGGGGAGGCTAACTATGGCTACACCTTC

V: TRBV9
J: TRBJ1-2
D: NA
size: NA
CDR3: CASSVDTGGDYGYTF
DNA: TGTGCCAGCAGCGTAGACACAGGAGGGGACTATGGCTACACCTTC

V: TRBV5-6
J: TRBJ1-4
D: TRBD1
size: NA
CDR3: CASSTGVREKLFF
DNA: TGTGCCAGCAGCACAGGGGTTCGTGAAAAACTGTTTTTT

V: TRBV7-9
J: TRBJ2-5
D: NA
size: NA
CDR3: CASSFFGGLQETQYF
DNA: TGTGCCAGCAGCTTTTTTGGGGGCCTCCAAGAGACCCAGTACTTC

V: TRBV6-4
J: TRBJ2-1
D: NA
size: NA
CDR3: CASSHRDEGYNEQFF
DNA: TGTGCCAGCAGCCACAGGGATGAGGGTTACAATGAGCAGTTCTTC

V: TRBV30
J: TRBJ1-2
D: NA
size: NA
CDR3: CAWSVSDGRNYGYTF
DNA: TGTGCCTGGAGTGTAAGCGACGGCCGAAACTATGGCTACACCTTC